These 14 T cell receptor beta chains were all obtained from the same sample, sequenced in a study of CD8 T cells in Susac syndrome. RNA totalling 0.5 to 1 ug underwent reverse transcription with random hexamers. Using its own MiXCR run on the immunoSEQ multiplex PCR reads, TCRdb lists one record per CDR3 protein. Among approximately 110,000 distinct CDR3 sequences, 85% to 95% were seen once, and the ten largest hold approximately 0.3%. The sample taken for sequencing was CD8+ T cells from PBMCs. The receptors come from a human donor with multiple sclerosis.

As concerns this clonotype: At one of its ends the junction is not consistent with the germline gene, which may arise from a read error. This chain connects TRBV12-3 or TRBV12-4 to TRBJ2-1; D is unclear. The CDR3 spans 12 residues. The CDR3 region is CASTSSHNEQFF. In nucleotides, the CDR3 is TGTGCCAGCACCTCCTCCCACAATGAGCAGTTCTTC.

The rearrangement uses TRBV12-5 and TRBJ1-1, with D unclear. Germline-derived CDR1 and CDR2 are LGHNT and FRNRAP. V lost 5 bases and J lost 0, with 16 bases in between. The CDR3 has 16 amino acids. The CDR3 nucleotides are TGTGCTAGTGGTGCGGGGAACCGGTTCATGAACACTGAAGCTTTCTTT. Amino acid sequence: CASGAGNRFMNTEAFF.

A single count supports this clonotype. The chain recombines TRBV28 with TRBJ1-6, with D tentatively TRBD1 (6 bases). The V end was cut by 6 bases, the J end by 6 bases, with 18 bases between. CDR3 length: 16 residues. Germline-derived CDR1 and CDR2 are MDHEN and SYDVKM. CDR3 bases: TGTGCCAGCAGAATGCCCCAGGGGCAAGGTAATTCACCCCTCCACTTT. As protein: CASRMPQGQGNSPLHF. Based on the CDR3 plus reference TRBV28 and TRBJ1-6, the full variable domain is DVKVTQSSRYLVKRTGEKVFLECVQDMDHENMFWYRQDPGLGLRLIYFSYDVKMKEKGDIPEGYSVSREKKERFSLILESASTNQTSMYLCASRMPQGQGNSPLHFGNGTRLTVT.

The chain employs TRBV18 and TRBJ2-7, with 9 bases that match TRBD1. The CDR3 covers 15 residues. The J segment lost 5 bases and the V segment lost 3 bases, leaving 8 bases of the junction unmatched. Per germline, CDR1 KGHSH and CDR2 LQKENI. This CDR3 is CASSPLDRGGNEQYF. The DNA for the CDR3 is TGTGCCAGCTCACCCCTGGACAGGGGTGGCAACGAGCAGTACTTC.

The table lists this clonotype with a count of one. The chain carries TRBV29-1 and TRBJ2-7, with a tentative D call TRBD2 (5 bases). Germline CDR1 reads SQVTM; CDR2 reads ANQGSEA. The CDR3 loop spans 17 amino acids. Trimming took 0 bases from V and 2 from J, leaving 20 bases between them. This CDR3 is CSVEDPDHTGNPYEQYF. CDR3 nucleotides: TGCAGCGTTGAAGATCCAGATCACACGGGGAACCCCTACGAGCAGTACTTC.

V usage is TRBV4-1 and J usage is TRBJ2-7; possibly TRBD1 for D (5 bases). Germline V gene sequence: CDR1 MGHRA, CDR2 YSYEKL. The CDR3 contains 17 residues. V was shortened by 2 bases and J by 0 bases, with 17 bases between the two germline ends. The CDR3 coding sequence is TGCGCCAGCAGCCAACGGTTTAACAGGAAAAGCTCCTACGAGCAGTACTTC. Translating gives CASSQRFNRKSSYEQYF.

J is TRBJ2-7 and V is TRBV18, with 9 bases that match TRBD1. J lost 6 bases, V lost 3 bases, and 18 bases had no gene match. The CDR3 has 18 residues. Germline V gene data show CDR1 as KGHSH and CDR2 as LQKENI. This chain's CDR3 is CASSPIGTIRDRVSEQYF. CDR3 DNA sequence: TGTGCCAGCTCACCGATCGGAACCATCCGGGACAGGGTCTCCGAGCAGTACTTC.

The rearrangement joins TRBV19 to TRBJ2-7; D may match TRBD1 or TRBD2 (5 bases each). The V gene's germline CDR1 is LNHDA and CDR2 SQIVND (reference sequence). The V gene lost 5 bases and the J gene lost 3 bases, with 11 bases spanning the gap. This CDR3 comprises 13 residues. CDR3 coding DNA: TGTGCCAGTAGTCCCCGGGACGGCTACGAGCAGTACTTC. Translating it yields CASSPRDGYEQYF.

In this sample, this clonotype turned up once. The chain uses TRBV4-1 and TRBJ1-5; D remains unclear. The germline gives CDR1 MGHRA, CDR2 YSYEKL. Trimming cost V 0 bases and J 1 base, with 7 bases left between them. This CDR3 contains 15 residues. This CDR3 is CASSQDPQSNQPQHF. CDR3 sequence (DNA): TGCGCCAGCAGCCAAGATCCACAGAGCAATCAGCCCCAGCATTTT.

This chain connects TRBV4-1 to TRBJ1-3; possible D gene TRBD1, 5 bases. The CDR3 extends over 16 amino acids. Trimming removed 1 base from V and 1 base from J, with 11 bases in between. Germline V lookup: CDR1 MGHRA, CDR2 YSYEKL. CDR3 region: CASSQGQWASGNTIYF. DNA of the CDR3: TGCGCCAGCAGCCAAGGACAGTGGGCTTCTGGAAACACCATATATTTT.

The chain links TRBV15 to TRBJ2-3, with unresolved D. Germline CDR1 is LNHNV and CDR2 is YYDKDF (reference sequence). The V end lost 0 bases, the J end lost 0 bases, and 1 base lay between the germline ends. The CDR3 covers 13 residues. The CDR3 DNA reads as TGTGCCACCAGCAGAGATAGCACAGATACGCAGTATTTT. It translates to CATSRDSTDTQYF.

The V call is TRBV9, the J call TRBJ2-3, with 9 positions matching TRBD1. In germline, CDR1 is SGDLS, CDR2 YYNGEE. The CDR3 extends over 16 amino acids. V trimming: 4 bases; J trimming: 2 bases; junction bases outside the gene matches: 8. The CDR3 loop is CASSLPGTGPTDTQYF. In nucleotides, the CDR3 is TGTGCCAGCAGCCTCCCGGGGACAGGGCCCACAGATACGCAGTATTTT.

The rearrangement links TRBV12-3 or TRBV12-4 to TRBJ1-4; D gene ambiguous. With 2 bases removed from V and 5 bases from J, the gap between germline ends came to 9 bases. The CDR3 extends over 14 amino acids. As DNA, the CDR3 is TGTGCCAGCAGTTTACACAGTTTGAATGAAAAACTGTTTTTT. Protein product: CASSLHSLNEKLFF.

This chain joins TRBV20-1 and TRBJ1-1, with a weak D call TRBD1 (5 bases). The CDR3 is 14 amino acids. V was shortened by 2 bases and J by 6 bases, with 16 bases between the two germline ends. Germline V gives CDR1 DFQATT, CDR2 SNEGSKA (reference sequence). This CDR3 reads CSARFRGRLAEAFF. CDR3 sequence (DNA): TGCAGTGCTAGATTTCGGGGCCGACTCGCTGAAGCTTTCTTT.